This paragraph reports one T cell receptor beta chain. Its target is not known. These data come from a study of shared clonotypes between healthy human individuals. Study details: For every donor, three CD4 naive, three CD4 memory, two CD8 naive and one CD8 memory plates were used.

Terminally differentiated effector memory CD45RA+ cells were excluded by CCR7 positive selection of CD45RO-negative cells. Trimming took off 5 bases at V and 8 bases at J, with 12 bases between the two ends. CDR1 is MNHEY, CDR2 SVGAGI, per germline. The CDR3 contains 12 residues. Every immunoSEQ plate was one replicate of a subset's evenly spread DNA. Tens of thousands of T cell genomes, or around 0.2 ug DNA, went into the sorted-subset replicate PCRs. Method: immunoSEQ multiplex PCR; TCRdb's copy keeps in-frame clones and lacks some. The data show some 2.1 million clones, 93% seen once. General study findings and limits: Among donors, clonotype sharing was expected to be affected by sequencing depth.

The rearrangement links TRBV6-5 to TRBJ1-1; D is unclear. What was sequenced was naive CD8+ T cells from PBMCs. This clonotype was obtained from a man aged 18-30 years in good health. Some clones in this sample may be carry-over from other donors' samples. CDR3 nucleotides: TGTGCCAGCAGTGGCCCAAGCGCAGAAGCTTTCTTT. Its protein is CASSGPSAEAFF.